The 9 T cell receptor beta chains presented below share a single source sample, sequenced in a study of molecular identifiers for immune sequencing clone quantification. TCRdb processed the PCR reads anew with MiXCR; each CDR3 protein has one entry. The sample records 250,000 to 400,000 distinct CDR3 sequences, 20% to 25% being singletons. The sample comprised naive CD8+ T cells from blood, with Jurkat cell RNA spiked in. Documented subset: FACS-sorted CD8+CD4-CCR7+CD45RA+ naive T cells. Receptors originate from a human donor in good health. Some libraries in this study had Jurkat cell RNA spiked in.

This clonotype was counted only a few times. The rearrangement uses TRBV10-3 and TRBJ1-4; tentatively, D is TRBD1 (6 bases). The CDR3 consists of 14 residues. V lost 8 bases to trimming and J lost 7 bases, with 17 bases between them. Germline V gives CDR1 ENHRY, CDR2 SYGVKD. CDR3 protein: CAISREGGSEKLFF. The CDR3 DNA reads TGTGCCATCTCCCGAGAAGGGGGTAGTGAAAAACTGTTTTTT.

At least ten counts were recorded for this clonotype. The chain uses TRBV29-1 and TRBJ1-1; no reliable D call. The length of the CDR3 is 12 residues. CDR1 is SQVTM, CDR2 ANQGSEA, per germline. V was shortened by 3 bases and J by 1 base, with 6 bases between the two germline ends. For the CDR3, the DNA is TGCAGCGTTGATAGCACGAACACTGAAGCTTTCTTT. It yields the protein CSVDSTNTEAFF.

At least ten counts were recorded for this clonotype. The chain uses TRBV4-1 and TRBJ2-3; D gene unclear. This CDR3 is built from 14 residues. The germline V gene encodes CDR1 MGHRA and CDR2 YSYEKL. V lost 1 base, J lost 2 bases, and 7 bases lay in between. CDR3 region: CASSQGGVTDTQYF. The DNA of the CDR3 is TGCGCCAGCAGCCAAGGTGGGGTCACAGATACGCAGTATTTT.

This clonotype was observed at least ten times. This rearrangement joins TRBV2 to TRBJ1-5, with D perhaps TRBD1 (6 bases). V shed 6 bases and J shed 1 base, with 16 bases lying between them. The CDR3 is made up of 16 amino acids. Germline lookup yields CDR1 SNHLY and CDR2 FYNNEI. The DNA of the CDR3 is TGTGCCAGCAGCGCCGGAGAAACAGGGAGCAATCAGCCCCAGCATTTT. As protein: CASSAGETGSNQPQHF. The variable domain in full, completed from reference TRBV2 and TRBJ1-5, reads EPEVTQTPSHQVTQMGQEVILRCVPISNHLYFYWYRQILGQKVEFLVSFYNNEISEKSEIFDDQFSVERPDGSNFTLKIRSTKLEDSAMYFCASSAGETGSNQPQHFGDGTRLSIL.

This CDR3 is CASSQTIVSYEQYF. The CDR3 nucleotides read TGTGCCAGCAGCCAGACGATCGTATCCTACGAGCAGTACTTC. The gene calls are TRBV3-1 and TRBJ2-7; D is undetermined. In germline, CDR1 is LGHDT, CDR2 YNNKEL (reference sequence). V gave up 3 bases and J gave up 1 base, with 10 bases separating them. This CDR3 has 14 amino acids.

The chain uses TRBV4-2 and TRBJ2-3; 8 bases map to TRBD2. CDR1 and CDR2 (germline): LGHNA, YNFKEQ. Trimming took 4 bases from V and 1 from J; bases not matched to a gene: 4. The CDR3 loop spans 15 amino acids. The CDR3 DNA sequence: TGTGCCAGCAGCCCGGGAGGGGGGCGCACAGATACGCAGTATTTT. This gives the protein CASSPGGGRTDTQYF.

Ten or more counts support this clonotype. J is TRBJ1-5 and V is TRBV12-3 or TRBV12-4, with D possibly TRBD1 on 6 matching bases. This CDR3 spans 14 amino acids. V lost 6 bases and J 9 bases, leaving 18 bases between the germline ends. The CDR3 loop reads CASSPQGMEGPQHF. The CDR3 DNA reads as TGTGCCAGCAGCCCACAGGGAATGGAAGGGCCCCAGCATTTT.

As to this clonotype: An end of the junction does not agree with germline; a read error may underlie this. The rearrangement joins TRBV6-5 to TRBJ2-5; TRBD1 matches 8 bases. Germline loops: CDR1 MNHEY, CDR2 SVGAGI. CDR3 length: 16 amino acids. CDR3 bases: TGTGCCAGGAGTTACTCGTCTCGGGGACAGGATCGGACCCAGTACTTC. This codes for CARSYSSRGQDRTQYF.

Turning to this clonotype: This may be a read error, as it is one base from a much larger clone. The chain joins TRBV7-9 to TRBJ2-1, with D tentatively TRBD1 (5 bases). CDR1 and CDR2 from the germline V gene are SEHNR and FQNEAQ (reference sequence). The CDR3 covers 15 residues. CDR3 in amino acids: CARSLAPGPYNEQFF. The DNA for the CDR3 is TGTGCCCGCAGCTTAGCACCAGGGCCCTACAATGAGCAGTTCTTC.